The TCR beta chain described here comes from a study of shared clonotypes between healthy human individuals. Generated by immunoSEQ multiplex PCR, the TCRdb table keeps only in-frame clones and is missing some. The table has a few million clones, over 85% seen once; the top ten hold around 0.14%. The CDR3 extends over 15 amino acids. The germline V gene encodes CDR1 LGHNA and CDR2 YSLEER. V lost 0 bases and J lost 5, with 13 bases in between. The origin of this receptor is a man younger than 35 in good health. Material: naive CD4+ T cells sorted from blood. Specified subset: CD45RA+ positively selected. This chain connects TRBV4-3 to TRBJ1-1; the D is unclear. DNA for the CDR3: TGCGCCAGCAGCCAAGATGGTGGGAGTTGGACTGAAGCTTTCTTT. This sequence encodes CASSQDGGSWTEAFF.